The rows below give T cell receptor beta chains drawn from one sample of a study of T cells in Graves' hyperthyroidism and ophthalmopathy. Each CDR3 protein gets one entry after TCRdb re-called the multiplex PCR reads with MiXCR. The sample records about 510,000 distinct CDR3 sequences, roughly 45% being singletons. Sequencing used peripheral blood or thyroid tissue (not recorded which). The origin of the receptors is an adult woman with Graves' disease, either hyperthyroidism or ophthalmopathy (not recorded which). CDR3s include the opening cysteine and the closing phenylalanine or tryptophan. The D gene is left open where the match is weak. A clone size is listed for some rows: how often the clone was seen (once, few, many), or a class if it is expanded.

TRBV24-1	.	TRBJ2-2	few	TGTGCCACCAGTGATCCACTAATGGGAACCGGGGAGCTGTTTTTT	CATSDPLMGTGELFF
TRBV7-9	.	TRBJ2-7	.	TGCGCCAGCAGCCAAGCGGGCCAAACCTACGAGCAGTACTTC	CASSQAGQTYEQYF
TRBV6-6	.	TRBJ2-7	.	TGTGCCAGCACCTGGGGACCGCCATACGAGCAGTACTTC	CASTWGPPYEQYF
TRBV25-1	.	TRBJ1-2	.	TGTGCCAGCCGCCGGGGGGAGAACTATGGCTACACCTTC	CASRRGENYGYTF
TRBV12-3/TRBV12-4	.	TRBJ2-6	few	TGTGCCACTGGGGACTCTGGGGCCAACGTCCTGACTTTC	CATGDSGANVLTF
TRBV27	.	TRBJ2-6	few	TGTGCCAGCAGTTTCCGCGGAACTGGGGCCAACGTCCTGACTTTC	CASSFRGTGANVLTF
TRBV29-1	TRBD1	TRBJ1-5	.	TGCAGCGTTCGGGGACAGGGCCAGCCCCAGCATTTT	CSVRGQGQPQHF
TRBV2	TRBD2	TRBJ2-5	.	TGTGCCAGCACTTACCAGCAGGGAGGGGAGACCCAGTACTTC	CASTYQQGGETQYF
TRBV5-1	TRBD2	TRBJ2-2	.	TGCGCCAGCAGCTTGGCCTTCGGGACTACCTACACCGGGGAGCTGTTTTTT	CASSLAFGTTYTGELFF
TRBV3-1	.	TRBJ1-5	few	TGTGCCAGCAGCCAACGACTCACTGGAGTTATGCAGCCCCAGCATTTT	CASSQRLTGVMQPQHF
TRBV20-1	.	TRBJ2-2	.	TGCAGTGCTAGACCATCGGCCGGGGAGCTGTTTTTT	CSARPSAGELFF
TRBV4-3	.	TRBJ1-2	many	TGCGCCAGCAGCCAAGATTCGGGCGTGCCCTATGGCTACACCTTC	CASSQDSGVPYGYTF
TRBV4-3	TRBD2	TRBJ2-2	few	TGCGCCAGCAGCCAAGATCCGTGGGGGACTAGCGGGAGGAACGGGGAGCTGTTTTTT	CASSQDPWGTSGRNGELFF
TRBV7-2	.	TRBJ1-1	.	TGTGCCAGCAGCGTTGAAGGTCGCATGAACACTGAAGCTTTCTTT	CASSVEGRMNTEAFF
TRBV10-3	.	TRBJ1-3	.	TGTGCCATCAAAGGGTCGGGGGACACCATATATTTT	CAIKGSGDTIYF
TRBV5-8	.	TRBJ1-1	many	TGTGCCAGCCAACCTGGGGGTGCGTACATGAACACTGAAGCTTTCTTT	CASQPGGAYMNTEAFF
TRBV29-1	.	TRBJ2-7	few	TGCAGCGTTGAAGGGGGAACACGGCCCTACGAGCAGTACTTC	CSVEGGTRPYEQYF
TRBV19	TRBD1	TRBJ1-5	many	TGTGCCACCGCTAGAGGGGTGTGGGACAGGGGGCAACAGCAGCCCCAGCATTTT	CATARGVWDRGQQQPQHF
TRBV7-8	.	TRBJ1-1	.	TGTGCCAGCAGCTTTGGGGGGAATAGTGTCACTGAAGCTTTCTTT	CASSFGGNSVTEAFF
TRBV5-1	.	TRBJ1-1	.	TGCGCCAGCATGGTGGGGCGAAAAGAAATGAACACTGAAGCTTTCTTT	CASMVGRKEMNTEAFF
TRBV7-2	.	TRBJ1-2	.	TGTGCCAGCAGCTTGGTTCGGGGAAACTATGGCTACACCTTC	CASSLVRGNYGYTF
TRBV7-2	.	TRBJ2-6	.	TGTGCCAGCAGCCTCCAGACTTTC	CASSLQTF
TRBV7-6	.	TRBJ1-5	once	TGTGCCAGCGGGAGAGGGGCCAATCAGCCCCAGCATTTT	CASGRGANQPQHF
TRBV29-1	TRBD1	TRBJ2-2	many	TGCAGTGTTGGACAGGGCACGAACACCGGGGAGCTGTTTTTT	CSVGQGTNTGELFF
TRBV19	TRBD2	TRBJ2-5	many	TGTGCCAGTAGTATCGGCGGGAGTGACGCAGGGGAGACCCAGTACTTC	CASSIGGSDAGETQYF
TRBV2	.	TRBJ2-7	few	TGTGCCAGCAGACCGAGTGGGGGATTGCCGTACTTC	CASRPSGGLPYF
TRBV5-4	TRBD1	TRBJ1-2	many	TGTGCCAGCAGCTACACAGGGGGCTATGGCTACACCTTC	CASSYTGGYGYTF
TRBV25-1	.	TRBJ1-2	few	TGTGCCAGCAGTGAATATGGCTTTGATGGCTACACCTTC	CASSEYGFDGYTF
TRBV7-3	.	TRBJ2-3	.	TGTGCCAGCAGCTTAACCGGACTCGGCTCAGATACGCAGTATTTT	CASSLTGLGSDTQYF
TRBV20-1	.	TRBJ2-2	many	TGCAGTGCTAGAGGGGGGCACGGGGAGCTGTTTTTT	CSARGGHGELFF
TRBV20-1	TRBD2	TRBJ2-5	.	TGCAGTGCTAGAACCGGGACTAGCGGACAAGAGACCCAGTACTTC	CSARTGTSGQETQYF
TRBV5-1	.	TRBJ1-2	.	TGCGCCAGCAGCTTGGACGTAGCCTATGGCTACACCTTC	CASSLDVAYGYTF
TRBV19	.	TRBJ1-2	once	TGTGCCAGTAGTGAGATTGAGGGAGGGAATGGCTACACCTTC	CASSEIEGGNGYTF
TRBV20-1	TRBD2	TRBJ2-5	.	TGCAGTGCTAGCCCGACTAGCGGGGTTGGACAGACCCAGTACTTC	CSASPTSGVGQTQYF
TRBV20-1	TRBD2	TRBJ2-6	.	TGCAGTTGTCGTCGGGGAGCGGGACGTGGGGCCAACGTCCTGACTTTC	CSCRRGAGRGANVLTF
TRBV20-1	TRBD1	TRBJ1-5	many	TGCAGTGCTGGGACAGGGTTCAATCAGCCCCAGCATTTT	CSAGTGFNQPQHF
TRBV12-3/TRBV12-4	.	TRBJ2-7	few	TGTGCCACCCCCTTGAGAGTTCCCCCCTCGGGCGAGCAGTACTTC	CATPLRVPPSGEQYF
TRBV20-1	TRBD1	TRBJ2-7	many	TGCAGTGCTAGGGCCAGGGGGCTATCCTACGAGCAGTACTTC	CSARARGLSYEQYF
TRBV20-1	TRBD1	TRBJ2-7	.	TGCAGTGCTTATACCCGGGACAGACCTATCCCCTCCTACGAGCAGTACTTC	CSAYTRDRPIPSYEQYF
TRBV6-6	TRBD1	TRBJ1-2	.	TGTGCCAGCGGTTCCCGGGACAGGGGCTATGGCTACACCTTC	CASGSRDRGYGYTF
TRBV7-8	.	TRBJ1-4	many	TGTGCCAGCAGAGGGGGAACAGTCAGTGAAAAACTGTTTTTT	CASRGGTVSEKLFF
TRBV10-3	TRBD1	TRBJ2-7	.	TGTGCCATCCGGGACAGGGGGCCTTACGAGCAGTACTTC	CAIRDRGPYEQYF
TRBV5-1	.	TRBJ2-5	.	TGTGCCAGCAGTTTGGGTAGCGGACAAGAGACCCAGTACTTC	CASSLGSGQETQYF
TRBV6-1	TRBD1	TRBJ2-5	.	TGTGCCAGCTCTCAGGGGGCGGAGACCCAGTACTTC	CASSQGAETQYF
TRBV20-1	.	TRBJ2-5	few	TGCAGTGCTAGACACAGGGACCAAGAGACCCAGTACTTC	CSARHRDQETQYF
TRBV25-1	TRBD1	TRBJ2-5	once	TGTGCCAGCAGCTTACGAAACAGGGGAAAGACCCAGTACTTC	CASSLRNRGKTQYF
TRBV3-1	.	TRBJ2-7	.	TGTGCCAGCAGCCCCCTTGCGGGGTCCTCCTACGAGCAGTACTTC	CASSPLAGSSYEQYF
TRBV29-1	.	TRBJ1-1	few	TGCAGCGTTGTAAGGGGCACTGAAGCTTTCTTT	CSVVRGTEAFF
TRBV2	.	TRBJ1-1	once	TGTGCCAGCAGTGGTGGGGGTTACACTGAAGCTTTCTTT	CASSGGGYTEAFF
TRBV29-1	TRBD1	TRBJ1-2	.	TGCAGCGTTGTAGGGGACAGAAAAAGGGACTATGGCTACACCTTC	CSVVGDRKRDYGYTF
TRBV29-1	TRBD1	TRBJ2-7	.	TGCAGCGTTGAAGGGGGGACAGGGGGCTACGAGCAGTACTTC	CSVEGGTGGYEQYF
TRBV14	.	TRBJ2-2	.	TGTGCCAGCAGCCAAGATAAAGTAGCGACCGGGGAGCTGTTTTTT	CASSQDKVATGELFF
TRBV9	.	TRBJ2-5	.	TGTGCCAGCAGCTTAGGACTCGGGGATTTCCAAGAGACCCAGTACTTC	CASSLGLGDFQETQYF
TRBV10-2	.	TRBJ1-2	many	TGCGCCAGCAGTGAGTTCGGGGGGAAGTATGGCTACACCTTC	CASSEFGGKYGYTF
TRBV20-1	TRBD2	TRBJ2-2	many	TGCAGTGCTAGAGCGGCGGGAGTACGGACCGGGGAGCTGTTTTTT	CSARAAGVRTGELFF
TRBV3-2	.	TRBJ1-2	.	TGTGCCAGCAGCCAAGGAAGGGCTTCCCCGTATGGCTACACCTTC	CASSQGRASPYGYTF
TRBV6-4	.	TRBJ1-3	.	TGTGCCAGCAGGGACGGGACCTTCTCTGGAAACACCATATATTTT	CASRDGTFSGNTIYF